Listed here are 32 T cell receptor beta chains from one sample, sequenced in a study of cytomegalovirus exposure and HLA in healthy donors. A multiplex PCR was run with 60 Vbeta primers and 13 Jbeta primers. The protocol was immunoSEQ multiplex PCR, while the TCRdb copy is restricted to in-frame clones and leaves out a portion. The sample has 180,000 or so clones, about four fifths seen once; the top ten hold roughly 0.75%. The specimen sequenced was PBMCs. Every receptor here comes from a woman aged 18-29 years in good health and CMV-seronegative.

The V gene is TRBV7-6, the J gene TRBJ2-7; 12 positions agree with TRBD2. The germline CDR1 and CDR2 sequences are SGHVS and FNYEAQ. V lost 5 bases, J lost 2 bases, and 4 bases stayed unmatched. The length of the CDR3 is 15 residues. The CDR3 here is CASSRTSGNTYEQYF. CDR3 coding DNA: TGTGCCAGCAGCCGGACTAGCGGGAACACCTACGAGCAGTACTTC. Drawing the rest from reference TRBV7-6 and TRBJ2-7, the complete variable domain is GAGVSQSPRYKVTKRGQDVALRCDPISGHVSLYWYRQALGQGPEFLTYFNYEAQQDKSGLPNDRFSAERPEGSISTLTIQRTEQRDSAMYRCASSRTSGNTYEQYFGPGTRLTVT.

The chain carries TRBV28 and TRBJ2-7, with a weak D call TRBD2 (5 bases). Looked up from germline, CDR1 is MDHEN and CDR2 is SYDVKM. The CDR3 runs to 15 residues. Trimming shortened V by 2 bases and J by 7 bases, and 18 bases separated the two germline ends. CDR3 amino acids: CASSLLSATKTEQYF. CDR3 DNA sequence: TGTGCCAGCAGTTTACTCTCCGCGACTAAAACTGAGCAGTACTTC. The whole variable domain, filled in from reference TRBV28 and TRBJ2-7, reads DVKVTQSSRYLVKRTGEKVFLECVQDMDHENMFWYRQDPGLGLRLIYFSYDVKMKEKGDIPEGYSVSREKKERFSLILESASTNQTSMYLCASSLLSATKTEQYFGPGTRLTVT.

This clone has just a few counts. The V and J genes are TRBV19 and TRBJ1-5; D remains unclear. V lost 6 bases to trimming and J lost 0 bases, with 9 bases between them. Germline assignment: CDR1 LNHDA and CDR2 SQIVND (reference sequence). The length of the CDR3 is 14 residues. The CDR3 bases are TGTGCCAGTAGATCTCCTTATAGCAATCAGCCCCAGCATTTT. Amino acid sequence: CASRSPYSNQPQHF.

The chain couples TRBV6-6 to TRBJ1-3; TRBD1 matches at 7 bases. Trimming removed 0 bases from V and 8 bases from J; junction bases left unmatched: 7. CDR3 length: 15 amino acids. CDR1 is MNHNY, CDR2 SVGAGI, per germline (reference sequence). CDR3 region: CASSYSTGYRDTIYF. CDR3 DNA: TGTGCCAGCAGTTACTCGACAGGGTACAGGGACACCATATATTTT.

The chain employs TRBV6-6 and TRBJ2-1; 7 bases align to TRBD2. With 6 bases clipped from V and 3 bases from J, the junction kept 11 bases outside the gene matches. The CDR3 runs 16 residues. Germline lookup yields CDR1 MNHNY and CDR2 SVGAGI (reference sequence). As DNA, the CDR3 is TGTGCCAGCAGCCGCAAGCGGGACCCACTCTACAATGAGCAGTTCTTC. Translated, it gives CASSRKRDPLYNEQFF.

The genes are TRBV15 and TRBJ2-4; 7 nucleotides agree with TRBD1. Germline-derived CDR1 and CDR2 are LNHNV and YYDKDF (reference sequence). V shed 0 bases and J 7 bases; nucleotides not matched to a gene: 12. The CDR3 extends over 17 amino acids. CDR3 amino acids: CATSRDNLQGIRNIQYF. In nucleotides, the CDR3 is TGTGCCACCAGCAGAGATAACTTACAGGGGATTAGGAACATTCAGTACTTC.

This sequence joins TRBV2 and TRBJ2-7; D call uncertain. Germline CDR1 reads SNHLY; CDR2 reads FYNNEI. The CDR3 is 12 amino acids. Trimming shortened V by 4 bases and J by 7 bases, and 11 bases separated the two germline ends. CDR3 DNA sequence: TGTGCCAGCAGTGGAGATACGTATGAGCAGTACTTC. It yields the protein CASSGDTYEQYF.

This chain connects TRBV14 to TRBJ2-1, with a possible D match to TRBD2 (6 bases). CDR3 length equals 15 residues. Trimming stripped 1 base from V and 6 bases from J, with 13 bases between. The V gene's germline CDR1 is SGHDN and CDR2 FVKESK. The CDR3: CASSQVIGGINEQFF. CDR3 nucleotides: TGTGCCAGCAGCCAAGTCATCGGCGGGATCAATGAGCAGTTCTTC.

The rearrangement links TRBV12-5 to TRBJ2-1; 9 bases align to TRBD2. CDR3 length equals 17 residues. Germline V gene data show CDR1 as LGHNT and CDR2 as FRNRAP. With 1 base clipped from V and 6 bases from J, the junction kept 10 bases outside the gene matches. Written as DNA, the CDR3 is TGTGCTAGTGGTTTGGCAACACGACTAGCGGCACCCAATGAGCAGTTCTTC. This encodes CASGLATRLAAPNEQFF.

The V gene is TRBV27, the J gene TRBJ1-4; D gene unclear. Germline V gives CDR1 MNHEY, CDR2 SMNVEV (reference sequence). This CDR3 comprises 17 residues. Trimming cost V 5 bases and J 4 bases, with 20 bases left between them. Here the CDR3 DNA reads TGTGCCAGCAGTAGAATAGTGTTTGGGCAGGATAATGAAAAACTGTTTTTT. Protein sequence: CASSRIVFGQDNEKLFF. The whole variable domain, remainder taken from reference TRBV27 and TRBJ1-4, is EAQVTQNPRYLITVTGKKLTVTCSQNMNHEYMSWYRQDPGLGLRQIYYSMNVEVTDKGDVPEGYKVSRKEKRNFPLILESPSPNQTSLYFCASSRIVFGQDNEKLFFGSGTQLSVL.

The chain is built from TRBV29-1 and TRBJ2-1; D is possibly TRBD2 (6 bases). V was cut by 1 base and J by 3 bases, with 10 bases left in between. CDR1 SQVTM and CDR2 ANQGSEA come from the germline V gene. The CDR3 is 14 residues long. CDR3 nucleotide sequence: TGCAGCGTTGAAGCGGGAGCTGGCTACAATGAGCAGTTCTTC. It codes for CSVEAGAGYNEQFF.

In DNA, the CDR3 is TGTGCCACCAGCAGAGCCCAGGGGCTTGGGGAGACCCAGTACTTC. Its translation: CATSRAQGLGETQYF. The chain is built from TRBV15 and TRBJ2-5, with a tentative D call TRBD1 (6 bases). The ends were cut back, 1 base at V and 5 bases at J, with 14 bases in the middle. There are 15 residues in the CDR3. In germline, CDR1 is LNHNV, CDR2 YYDKDF (reference sequence).

In DNA form, the CDR3 reads TGCGCCAGCAGCGCGGCGAGCGAGTCAGATACGCAGTATTTT. Translation gives CASSAASESDTQYF. The chain joins TRBV5-1 to TRBJ2-3; D gene uncertain. CDR1 SGHRS and CDR2 YFSETQ come from the germline V gene. V was pared by 4 bases and J by 4 bases, with 13 bases between. The CDR3 has 14 amino acids.

The chain combines TRBV18 with TRBJ1-1; D is undetermined. CDR1 is KGHSH, CDR2 LQKENI, per germline. This CDR3 contains 15 residues. Trimming shortened V by 0 bases and J by 1 base, and 9 bases separated the two germline ends. The CDR3 DNA reads TGTGCCAGCTCACCACCCCTCGGAGGGAACACTGAAGCTTTCTTT. Its protein product is CASSPPLGGNTEAFF.

The chain recombines TRBV6-6 with TRBJ1-1; tentative D call: TRBD1 (6 bases). Trimming left V 6 bases short and J 4 bases short, with 12 bases between. CDR1 MNHNY and CDR2 SVGAGI come from the germline V gene (reference sequence). The CDR3 is 13 amino acids. CDR3 DNA sequence: TGTGCCAGCAGCCTCAGGGGACCCACTGAAGCTTTCTTT. Its translation: CASSLRGPTEAFF.

The chain joins TRBV19 to TRBJ2-7, with 9 bases fitting TRBD1. V lost 5 bases, J lost 4 bases, and 6 bases stayed unmatched. This CDR3 is 14 amino acids long. Germline loops: CDR1 LNHDA, CDR2 SQIVND (reference sequence). CDR3 sequence reads: CASSSGTGMYEQYF. The DNA for the CDR3 is TGTGCCAGTAGTTCCGGGACAGGGATGTACGAGCAGTACTTC.

The gene calls are TRBV2 and TRBJ1-1; D is ambiguous. Germline CDR1 and CDR2: SNHLY and FYNNEI. V lost 0 bases, J lost 4 bases, and 9 bases lay in between. CDR3 length equals 14 residues. As DNA, the CDR3 is TGTGCCAGCAGTGAAGCCGGAGGTCTCACTGAAGCTTTCTTT. Translated: CASSEAGGLTEAFF. Variable domain in full (rest from reference TRBV2 and TRBJ1-1): EPEVTQTPSHQVTQMGQEVILRCVPISNHLYFYWYRQILGQKVEFLVSFYNNEISEKSEIFDDQFSVERPDGSNFTLKIRSTKLEDSAMYFCASSEAGGLTEAFFGQGTRLTVV.

Concerning this clone itself: Other DNA sequences in the same sample also yield this CDR3. The chain employs TRBV6-5 and TRBJ1-3; D remains ambiguous. Germline V gives CDR1 MNHEY, CDR2 SVGAGI. CDR3 length: 14 residues. Trimming stripped 4 bases from V and 0 bases from J, with 7 bases between. The CDR3 is CASSSRSSGNTIYF. In nucleotides, the CDR3 is TGTGCCAGCAGTTCCCGTTCCTCTGGAAACACCATATATTTT.

This clone was recorded only once. The chain recombines TRBV7-6 with TRBJ2-7, with D perhaps TRBD2 (6 bases). The CDR3 runs 15 residues. V lost 5 bases and J lost 3, with 17 bases in between. Germline-derived CDR1 and CDR2 are SGHVS and FNYEAQ. Written as DNA, the CDR3 is TGTGCCAGCAGCAAGACGAGATCGGGGGTCTACGAGCAGTACTTC. This encodes CASSKTRSGVYEQYF.

This chain uses TRBV7-9 with TRBJ1-1, with 8 bases identical to TRBD1. The V segment lost 3 bases and the J segment 5 bases; nucleotides outside the gene matches: 5. The germline gives CDR1 SEHNR, CDR2 FQNEAQ (reference sequence). The CDR3 loop spans 14 amino acids. CDR3 amino acids: CASSFGQGGTEAFF. The CDR3, as DNA: TGTGCCAGCAGCTTTGGACAGGGAGGGACTGAAGCTTTCTTT.

This clone was seen just once. The chain is built from TRBV7-2 and TRBJ2-7; perhaps TRBD2 as D (6 bases). The V gene lost 5 bases and the J gene lost 6 bases, with 14 bases spanning the gap. Per the germline V gene, CDR1 is SGHTA and CDR2 is FQGNSA. The CDR3 consists of 13 residues. The CDR3 reads CASSPSQGGEQYF. DNA for the CDR3: TGTGCCAGCAGCCCGAGTCAGGGAGGCGAGCAGTACTTC. Full variable domain (remainder filled in from reference TRBV7-2 and TRBJ2-7): GAGVSQSPSNKVTEKGKDVELRCDPISGHTALYWYRQSLGQGLEFLIYFQGNSAPDKSGLPSDRFSAERTGGSVSTLTIQRTQQEDSAVYLCASSPSQGGEQYFGPGTRLTVT.

The chain is built from TRBV6-6 and TRBJ1-6; 9 nucleotides align to TRBD1. The CDR3 consists of 14 residues. The J segment lost 8 bases and the V segment lost 4 bases, leaving 3 bases of the junction unmatched. Germline V lookup: CDR1 MNHNY, CDR2 SVGAGI (reference sequence). The CDR3 protein is CASSLGQGHSPLHF. As DNA, the CDR3 is TGTGCCAGCAGTTTGGGACAGGGACATTCACCCCTCCACTTT.

This chain uses TRBV5-1 with TRBJ2-3, with D possibly matching TRBD1 (6 bases). Germline CDR1 SGHRS, CDR2 YFSETQ. V lost 0 bases to trimming and J lost 1 base, with 12 bases between them. The CDR3 extends over 16 amino acids. CDR3 loop: CASSLADRWGTDTQYF. Here the CDR3 DNA reads TGCGCCAGCAGCTTGGCTGACAGGTGGGGCACAGATACGCAGTATTTT. Using reference TRBV5-1 and TRBJ2-3 for the parts outside the CDR3, the full variable domain is KAGVTQTPRYLIKTRGQQVTLSCSPISGHRSVSWYQQTPGQGLQFLFEYFSETQRNKGNFPGRFSGRQFSNSRSEMNVSTLELGDSALYLCASSLADRWGTDTQYFGPGTRLTVL.

The gene calls are TRBV5-1 and TRBJ1-1; 9 positions agree with TRBD1. CDR3 size: 13 residues. Germline CDR1 and CDR2: SGHRS and YFSETQ. V shed 4 bases and J 7 bases; nucleotides not matched to a gene: 5. CDR3 in amino acids: CASSGWDRVEAFF. Here the CDR3 DNA reads TGCGCCAGCAGCGGGTGGGACAGGGTTGAAGCTTTCTTT.

This chain links TRBV5-1 with TRBJ2-1, with 7 bases aligning to TRBD1. V shed 4 bases, J shed 10 bases, and the junction held 11 bases outside the gene matches. This CDR3 is built from 14 residues. From germline, CDR1 is SGHRS and CDR2 YFSETQ. The DNA for the CDR3 is TGCGCCAGCAGCCAACTCCGACAGGGCGGAGAGCAGTTCTTC. Amino acid sequence: CASSQLRQGGEQFF.

V gene TRBV27 combines with J gene TRBJ2-7; D is possibly TRBD1 (6 bases). Germline CDR1 reads MNHEY; CDR2 reads SMNVEV (reference sequence). V lost 2 bases, J lost 2 bases, and 10 bases lay in between. This CDR3 is built from 14 residues. The CDR3 sequence is CASSLLGTPYEQYF. For the CDR3, the DNA is TGTGCCAGCAGTTTACTGGGGACACCCTACGAGCAGTACTTC.

The chain joins TRBV28 to TRBJ1-1, with D perhaps TRBD1 (6 bases). This CDR3 contains 12 residues. In germline, CDR1 is MDHEN, CDR2 SYDVKM. Trimming took 4 bases from V and 7 from J, leaving 10 bases between them. The CDR3, as DNA: TGTGCCAGCAGTTGGGGACAACTTGAAGCTTTCTTT. Its protein is CASSWGQLEAFF.

The chain combines TRBV29-1 with TRBJ2-7; a possible D gene is TRBD2 (5 bases). V was clipped by 3 bases and J by 6 bases, with 18 bases between them. Germline V CDR1 and CDR2: SQVTM, ANQGSEA. The CDR3 extends over 14 amino acids. CDR3 sequence (DNA): TGCAGCGTTGACGGTAGCGCTGGGTCTTTCGAGCAGTACTTC. This translates into CSVDGSAGSFEQYF.

This sequence joins TRBV28 and TRBJ2-7; 8 bases fit TRBD1. This CDR3 has 14 residues. From germline, CDR1 is MDHEN and CDR2 SYDVKM. The junction had 8 bases not matched to a gene; V was cut back by 4 bases and J by 6 bases. The CDR3 loop is CASSSQGALIEQYF. The CDR3 bases are TGTGCCAGCAGTTCCCAGGGGGCGCTGATCGAGCAGTACTTC.

The J gene is TRBJ1-3, the V gene TRBV6-1, with a possible D match to TRBD1 (5 bases). In germline, CDR1 is MNHNS, CDR2 SASEGT. Trimming stripped 6 bases from V and 4 bases from J, with 16 bases between. The CDR3 is made up of 15 amino acids. In nucleotides, the CDR3 is TGTGCCAGCAGCCTCGACAGCCACTCGGGAAACACCATATATTTT. Protein: CASSLDSHSGNTIYF.

CDR3 residues: CASSKGGANEKLFF. CDR3 DNA sequence: TGTGCCAGCAGTAAAGGGGGTGCTAATGAAAAACTGTTTTTT. The chain is built from TRBV28 and TRBJ1-4; D is perhaps TRBD1 (6 bases). The CDR3 is 14 residues long. Germline V gives CDR1 MDHEN, CDR2 SYDVKM. V was trimmed by 5 bases and J by 3 bases, leaving 10 bases between them.

V is TRBV5-1 and J is TRBJ2-1; D unclear. The CDR3 covers 15 residues. Trimming cost V 0 bases and J 4 bases, with 11 bases left between them. Germline CDR1 reads SGHRS; CDR2 reads YFSETQ. CDR3: CASSLDGRLYNEQFF. CDR3 nucleotide sequence: TGCGCCAGCAGCTTGGACGGTCGTTTGTACAATGAGCAGTTCTTC.